The rows below give T cell receptor beta chains drawn from one sample of a study of prognosis after radiotherapy for stage I lung cancer. Via MiXCR, TCRdb re-called the multiplex PCR reads, giving one row per CDR3 protein. The repertoire holds around 12,000 distinct CDR3 sequences, approximately 50% seen once, with roughly 7% in the top ten. The sequencing used PBMCs, collected before or after stereotactic body radiation therapy (not recorded which). These receptors came from a donor aged 50 or older with non-small cell lung cancer. CDR3s include the opening cysteine and the closing phenylalanine or tryptophan. D genes are given only for firm matches. The size field is filled for only some rows; it gives once, few, many or a size class.

clone_size j_call d_call v_call cdr3_aa cdr3_nt
many TRBJ2-4 - TRBV20-1 CSARDRAKNIQYF TGCAGTGCTAGAGACCGAGCCAAAAACATTCAGTACTTC
many TRBJ2-4 TRBD1 TRBV9 CASSAAMGDRGIQYF TGTGCCAGCAGCGCGGCGATGGGGGACAGAGGCATTCAGTACTTC
many TRBJ2-5 - TRBV20-1 CSARDTRLSTGLKETQYF TGCAGTGCTAGAGATACCAGACTCTCTACAGGGCTAAAAGAGACCCAGTACTTC
- TRBJ2-7 - TRBV6-4 CASSPRDSYEQYF TGTGCCAGCAGTCCACGGGACTCCTACGAGCAGTACTTC
many TRBJ2-1 TRBD2 TRBV7-3 CASSAAGTSSGEQFF TGTGCCAGCAGCGCCGCCGGGACTAGCTCTGGTGAGCAGTTCTTC
once TRBJ1-5 TRBD1 TRBV2 CASSERTGGGQPQHF TGTGCCAGCAGTGAACGGACAGGGGGGGGTCAGCCCCAGCATTTT
- TRBJ2-1 TRBD2 TRBV7-6 CASSLRLGGGELFF TGTGCCAGCAGCCTCCGCTTAGGCGGGGGGGAGTTGTTCTTC
many TRBJ2-3 TRBD2 TRBV5-6 CASTIAGDPSSTDTQYF TGTGCCAGTACGATAGCGGGAGATCCCTCTAGCACAGATACGCAGTATTTT
- TRBJ1-3 - TRBV5-1 CASSFGDAENTIYF TGCGCCAGCAGCTTCGGCGACGCCGAGAACACCATATATTTT
few TRBJ2-2 TRBD2 TRBV2 CASRGQTSGRAGTGELFF TGTGCCAGCAGGGGCCAGACTAGCGGGAGAGCAGGGACCGGGGAGCTGTTTTTT
- TRBJ1-3 - TRBV6-2/TRBV6-3 CASSPFWDSGNTIYF TGTGCCAGCAGCCCGTTTTGGGACTCTGGAAACACCATATATTTT
- TRBJ2-7 - TRBV2 CASRTQGSYEQYF TGTGCCAGCAGGACTCAGGGATCGTACGAGCAGTACTTC
- TRBJ1-2 - TRBV27 CASSSRHIPVYGYIF TGTGCCAGCAGTTCCCGACATATACCAGTCTATGGCTACATCTTC
many TRBJ2-1 TRBD2 TRBV10-3 CAIKASGSYNEQFF TGTGCCATCAAGGCTAGCGGGTCCTACAATGAGCAGTTCTTC
- TRBJ2-1 TRBD2 TRBV20-1 CSARAKGLAGGRYNEQFF TGCAGTGCTAGAGCAAAGGGACTAGCGGGGGGGAGATACAATGAGCAGTTCTTC
- TRBJ2-2 - TRBV6-1 CASKFTHTGELFF TGTGCCAGCAAGTTCACTCACACCGGGGAGCTGTTCTTT
- TRBJ1-1 TRBD1 TRBV6-5 CASSSQGRTEAFF TGTGCCAGCAGTTCACAGGGGCGGACTGAAGCTTTCTTT
- TRBJ2-7 - TRBV11-2 CSSIDVGTYEQYF TGTTCCAGCATCGACGTAGGAACCTACGAGCAGTACTTC
medium-sized TRBJ1-3 TRBD1 TRBV11-3 CASSLDPRDRGLPSSGNTIYF TGTGCCAGCAGCTTAGATCCTCGGGACAGGGGGCTCCCAAGCTCTGGAAACACCATATATTTT
- TRBJ1-1 - TRBV30 CAWSWGRMNTEAFF TGTGCCTGGAGCTGGGGGCGGATGAACACTGAAGCTTTCTTT
- TRBJ1-6 - TRBV19 CASSIGTHNSPLHF TGTGCCAGTAGTATTGGGACACACAATTCACCCCTCCACTTT
many TRBJ2-4 - TRBV6-2/TRBV6-3 CASSYKPGQAKNIQYF TGTGCCAGCAGTTACAAGCCGGGCCAAGCCAAAAACATTCAGTACTTC
- TRBJ1-1 - TRBV6-5 CASSYSGSGTTEAFF TGTGCCAGCAGTTACTCGGGGTCAGGGACCACTGAAGCTTTCTTT
- TRBJ2-7 TRBD1 TRBV6-4 CASSDRCLDRAGSYEQYF TGTGCCAGCAGTGACCGTTGCCTTGACAGGGCAGGATCCTACGAGCAGTACTTC
- TRBJ2-1 - TRBV27 CASSLSRVYEQFF TGTGCCAGCAGTTTAAGTAGAGTCTATGAGCAGTTCTTC
many TRBJ2-5 - TRBV3-1 CASTQGLGRYETQYF TGTGCCAGCACCCAAGGGCTAGGGCGGTATGAGACCCAGTACTTC
- TRBJ1-3 TRBD1 TRBV7-6 CASSLAEGQSGNTIYF TGTGCCAGCAGCTTAGCCGAGGGACAGTCTGGAAACACCATATATTTT
medium-sized TRBJ1-2 TRBD1 TRBV11-3 CASSLDTGGDYGYTF TGTGCCAGCAGCTTAGACACAGGGGGCGACTATGGCTACACCTTC
- TRBJ2-7 TRBD2 TRBV11-2 CASSFQRGPYEQYF TGTGCCAGCAGCTTCCAGCGGGGTCCCTACGAGCAGTACTTC
once TRBJ2-7 - TRBV6-1 CASSGQNYEQYF TGTGCCAGCTCTGGACAGAACTACGAGCAGTACTTC
- TRBJ1-3 TRBD1 TRBV12-3/TRBV12-4 CASRDRDRGINTIYF TGTGCCAGCAGGGACCGGGACAGGGGGATAAACACCATATATTTT
- TRBJ1-5 TRBD1 TRBV6-5 CASSYRGTGLLMQPQHF TGTGCCAGCAGTTATCGAGGGACAGGGTTGTTGATGCAGCCCCAGCATTTT
many TRBJ2-7 TRBD1 TRBV10-3 CAIRQGAENEQYF TGTGCCATCAGACAGGGGGCCGAAAACGAGCAGTACTTC
- TRBJ2-1 - TRBV5-5 CANSLGMHTTENEQFF TGTGCCAACAGCTTGGGAATGCATACAACAGAAAATGAGCAATTCTTC
- TRBJ1-1 TRBD1 TRBV20-1 CSALRGRNTEAFF TGCAGTGCTCTCAGGGGGAGGAACACTGAAGCTTTCTTT
- TRBJ1-2 - TRBV7-9 CASSLSGEHYGYIF TGTGCCAGCAGCTTATCTGGAGAGCACTATGGCTACATCTTC
- TRBJ2-2 - TRBV3-2 CAGSQVPLLGGNTGELFF TGTGCCGGCAGCCAAGTGCCCCTTTTGGGGGGCAACACCGGGGAGCTGTTTTTT
many TRBJ1-5 - TRBV16 CASSPGSRDQPQHF TGTGCCAGCAGCCCCGGGTCTAGGGATCAGCCCCAGCATTTT
- TRBJ2-7 - TRBV19 CVSSDSRDSYEQYF TGTGTCAGTAGTGACTCCAGGGATTCCTACGAGCAGTACTTC
medium-sized TRBJ1-3 - TRBV11-3 CASDLGGVGNTIYF TGTGCCAGCGACTTGGGAGGGGTCGGAAACACCATATATTTT
- TRBJ1-3 - TRBV6-2/TRBV6-3 CASSVVSGNTIYF TGTGCCAGCAGTGTCGTCTCTGGAAACACCATATATTTT
- TRBJ2-7 TRBD1 TRBV20-1 CSVDGADRGSYEQYF TGCAGTGTAGATGGGGCGGACAGGGGATCCTACGAGCAGTACTTC
many TRBJ2-7 TRBD2 TRBV5-1 CASAPGGVNEQYF TGCGCCAGCGCCCCGGGGGGGGTCAACGAGCAGTACTTC
medium-sized TRBJ2-3 TRBD2 TRBV7-9 CASSLTRVAGLDTQYF TGTGCCAGCAGCTTAACTCGAGTAGCGGGGTTAGATACGCAGTATTTT
- TRBJ1-5 - TRBV2 CASRINDYSNQPQHF TGTGCCAGCAGGATAAATGACTATAGCAATCAGCCCCAGCATTTT
medium-sized TRBJ2-1 - TRBV27 CASSLFAGKDNEQFF TGTGCCAGCAGTTTATTCGCAGGGAAGGACAATGAGCAGTTCTTC
- TRBJ1-2 TRBD1 TRBV6-1 CASGGGGTGRDYGYTF TGTGCCAGCGGAGGTGGAGGGACAGGGAGGGACTATGGCTACACCTTC
medium-sized TRBJ2-2 - TRBV15 CATSRDRRGVNTGELFF TGTGCCACCAGCAGAGATAGGCGGGGAGTTAACACCGGGGAGCTGTTTTTT
many TRBJ2-3 TRBD1 TRBV29-1 CSAGDRQGTDTQYF TGCAGCGCTGGGGACAGGCAGGGTACAGATACGCAGTATTTT
- TRBJ2-7 TRBD1 TRBV2 CASRRGTGPDEQYF TGTGCCAGCAGGAGGGGGACAGGGCCCGACGAGCAGTACTTC
many TRBJ2-4 TRBD2 TRBV11-2 CASRLSGGLAKNIQYF TGTGCCAGCAGACTTAGCGGGGGGTTAGCCAAAAACATTCAGTACTTC
medium-sized TRBJ2-3 - TRBV6-1 CASSAYRGSGASTDTQYF TGTGCCAGCAGTGCCTACCGAGGATCAGGGGCTAGCACAGATACGCAGTATTTT
- TRBJ2-1 - TRBV5-1 CASSSYGTGGNEQFF TGCGCCAGCAGCTCCTACGGGACTGGAGGGAATGAGCAGTTCTTC
medium-sized TRBJ2-7 TRBD1 TRBV7-9 CASSPGQGTYEQYF TGTGCCAGCAGCCCTGGACAGGGCACCTACGAGCAGTACTTC
- TRBJ2-6 - TRBV6-2/TRBV6-3 CASATMWSSWANVLTF TGTGCCAGCGCCACGATGTGGAGTTCTTGGGCCAACGTCCTGACTTTC
medium-sized TRBJ2-3 TRBD2 TRBV12-3/TRBV12-4 CASSLGTSGRAIDTQYF TGTGCCAGCAGTTTAGGGACTAGCGGGAGGGCAATAGATACGCAGTATTTT
- TRBJ1-1 - TRBV18 CASSPERVGGNTEAFF TGTGCCAGCTCACCGGAGAGGGTTGGGGGGAACACTGAAGCTTTCTTT
- TRBJ2-5 - TRBV11-3 CANSLGYRATETQYF TGTGCCAACAGCTTAGGGTACAGGGCAACGGAGACCCAGTACTTC
- TRBJ2-3 - TRBV27 CAGCLSSPYTQYF TGTGCAGGGTGCCTTTCCTCCCCATATACGCAGTATTTT
medium-sized TRBJ2-1 - TRBV7-9 CASSPVRGHNEQFF TGTGCCAGCAGCCCAGTCCGGGGGCACAATGAGCAGTTCTTC